This TCR beta chain derives from a study of blood T cell repertoires in COVID-19. Study as a whole: Samples taken during acute and convalescent COVID-19 were collected in the United States, Italy and Spain. From T cells, B-cell-depleted T cells, or PBMCs came the material, which was cDNA or gDNA.

This CDR3 contains 13 residues. J lost 8 bases, V lost 2 bases, and 3 bases had no gene match. Germline V lookup: CDR1 SGHNT, CDR2 YYREEE (reference sequence). Measured with immunoSEQ multiplex PCR; TCRdb has only the in-frame clones, and not every one. Of around 200,000 clones listed, roughly nine tenths were seen once; the top ten hold roughly 2%. The sample holds a few counts of this clone. The specimen was peripheral blood. The TCR sequence derives from a woman aged 45 to 65 with acute or convalescent COVID-19. This rearrangement joins TRBV5-4 to TRBJ2-4; 8 bases align to TRBD2. CDR3 DNA: TGTGCCAGCAGCTTAGCGGGAGTTGACATTCAGTACTTC. Translating it yields CASSLAGVDIQYF.